This T cell receptor beta chain was obtained from a study of blood T cell repertoires in COVID-19 (dated by TCRdb to 2018 to 2021). About the investigation overall: Samples covering the acute and convalescent phases of COVID-19 were provided by collaborators in the United States, Italy and Spain. Deeply sampled blood TCRbeta repertoires from subjects exposed to, actively infected with, or recovered from COVID-19 were included in the dataset. The repertoires were released in a freely available public database meant as a resource for research on the immune response to SARS-CoV-2. A de-identified subject ID, COVID-19 status, age in years and sex were almost always included in the sample metadata. The samples were drawn from two sources: the first 160 participants of the ongoing ImmuneRACE study, and approximately 1,300 subjects contributed by 6 global collaborators. The prospective study material was composed of cDNA or gDNA derived from T cells, B-cell-depleted T cells, or PBMCs. Where available, HLA class I and class II types were obtained from metadata supplied by the sample provider rather than from assay-based typing.

For this chain, trimming is 4 bases at the V end and 7 bases at the J end, and the number of junction bases without a gene match is 9. Via the germline V gene, CDR1 is MNHEY and CDR2 SVGEGT. The CDR3 runs 14 amino acids, cysteine and phenylalanine included. Only the CDR3 part of the read is kept: 42 bases, read in frame from the first base. Overall study results and their limits: The amount of clinical and demographic metadata varied by source and participant and was provided uncurated.

The immunoSEQ Assay, a bias-controlled multiplex PCR, was used to amplify TCRbeta CDR3 regions from genomic DNA. The authors' analysis ran thus. The number of nucleated cells in each sample was estimated from the amplification of reference gene primers within the assay. To quantify the absolute abundance of each unique TCRbeta CDR3 rearrangement, sequence reads were collapsed and filtered. For each sample, productive Simpson clonality was calculated as the square root of Simpson's diversity index across productive rearrangements. This is the immuneACCESS table as TCRdb keeps it, with only in-frame sequences that have V and J called. A part of the clones is gone; compared with another copy, unresolved V genes explain less than half, and the rest is unexplained. V, J and clone size were drawn from that table, and D and trimming were deduced from the DNA. The table for this sample lists some 320,000 clones; around 87% of them were counted only once. Around 7.8% of the sample comes from the top ten.

Comment on this clone: Its binding antigen is unknown. Base quality data are lacking; no much larger clone is found one base away.

Another Seattle source contributed samples from volunteer blood donors who had recovered from COVID-19. Each collaborating institution followed its own protocols to collect whole blood in K2EDTA tubes. For TCRbeta analysis, collaborator samples were shipped as frozen whole blood, as isolated PBMCs, or as DNA extracted from either sample type. The TCR was taken from a woman between 50 and 59 years old who had recovered from COVID-19. Sequencing was performed on peripheral blood. The sequence links TRBV6-2 or TRBV6-3 to TRBJ1-2; 7 nucleotides in the junction match TRBD1. The bases are TGTGCCAGCAGTTCACCCCGGGACAGCGTTGGCTACACCTTC. Its protein reads: CASSSPRDSVGYTF.